Below are 16 T cell receptor beta chains sequenced from a single sample in a study of blood T cell repertoires in COVID-19. TCRdb's table, derived via immunoSEQ multiplex PCR, lists solely in-frame clones and lacks some. The sample gives over 110,000 clones, over 70% of which show up once; under 4.5% is in the top ten. What was sequenced was PBMCs or T cells enriched from blood (not recorded which). These TCRs come from a man over 45 in a cohort exposed to, infected with or recovered from COVID-19 (not recorded which).

The V call is TRBV5-6, the J call TRBJ1-1; TRBD1 agrees at 8 bases. Germline trimming cut 4 bases from V and 4 bases from J; bases unmatched to any gene: 6. The CDR3 extends over 14 amino acids. Per germline, CDR1 SGHDT and CDR2 YYEEEE. The CDR3 region has the DNA TGTGCCAGCAGCCGGGACAGGTGGCTCACTGAAGCTTTCTTT. Translating gives CASSRDRWLTEAFF.

The chain has TRBV5-1 and TRBJ2-7; possibly TRBD1 for D (5 bases). The CDR3 is made up of 16 amino acids. The V end was cut by 4 bases, the J end by 2 bases, with 19 bases between. CDR1 and CDR2 from the germline V gene are SGHRS and YFSETQ. CDR3 amino acids: CASSPGRTMGTYEQYF. The CDR3 DNA follows: TGCGCCAGCAGCCCTGGGCGGACAATGGGGACCTACGAGCAGTACTTC.

This rearrangement joins TRBV7-2 to TRBJ2-2, with D tentatively TRBD2 (5 bases). Germline CDR1 and CDR2: SGHTA and FQGNSA. V was clipped by 5 bases and J by 3 bases, with 7 bases between them. This CDR3 contains 13 residues. The CDR3 loop reads CASSRDYTGELFF. The CDR3 bases are TGTGCCAGCAGCCGGGATTACACCGGGGAGCTGTTTTTT.

The chain employs TRBV4-1 and TRBJ1-2; D not resolved. Deletions cut 0 bases from V and 0 bases from J, with 8 bases between. Germline V gene sequence: CDR1 MGHRA, CDR2 YSYEKL. The CDR3 spans 15 residues. The CDR3 protein is CASSQDPHSNYGYTF. The CDR3 coding sequence is TGCGCCAGCAGCCAAGATCCCCACTCTAACTATGGCTACACCTTC.

The chain is built from TRBV7-9 and TRBJ1-1; tentative D call: TRBD1 (5 bases). The germline CDR1 and CDR2 sequences are SEHNR and FQNEAQ (reference sequence). The V end was cut by 1 base, the J end by 5 bases, with 11 bases between. The CDR3 spans 14 residues. The CDR3 loop is CASSLEAGRTEAFF. The CDR3 DNA reads as TGTGCCAGCAGCTTAGAGGCAGGGAGGACTGAAGCTTTCTTT.

The chain carries TRBV19 and TRBJ2-3; no reliable D call. Germline assignment: CDR1 LNHDA and CDR2 SQIVND (reference sequence). Trimming removed 1 base at V and 2 bases at J, with 10 bases between. The CDR3 is made up of 15 amino acids. In DNA form, the CDR3 reads TGTGCCAGTAGTATAGTCGGTGGTACCACAGATACGCAGTATTTT. The encoded protein is CASSIVGGTTDTQYF.

This chain uses TRBV27 with TRBJ2-1; the match to TRBD1 covers 7 bases. J lost 1 base, V lost 5 bases, and 5 bases had no gene match. From germline, CDR1 is MNHEY and CDR2 SMNVEV (reference sequence). There are 15 residues in the CDR3. CDR3 region: CASSAGGESYNEQFF. The CDR3 region has the DNA TGTGCCAGCAGTGCAGGGGGAGAGTCCTACAATGAGCAGTTCTTC.

J is TRBJ2-5 and V is TRBV5-1, with TRBD1 identical over 8 bases. The V gene end was trimmed by 3 bases and the J gene end by 5 bases; junction bases not matched to a gene: 6. CDR3 size: 14 residues. Per the germline V gene, CDR1 is SGHRS and CDR2 is YFSETQ. In DNA, the CDR3 is TGCGCCAGCAGCTGGACAGGGATCCGGGAGACCCAGTACTTC. Translating it yields CASSWTGIRETQYF. Looking up the rest from reference TRBV5-1 and TRBJ2-5 gives the full variable domain: KAGVTQTPRYLIKTRGQQVTLSCSPISGHRSVSWYQQTPGQGLQFLFEYFSETQRNKGNFPGRFSGRQFSNSRSEMNVSTLELGDSALYLCASSWTGIRETQYFGPGTRLLVL.

The chain joins TRBV11-2 to TRBJ1-1; no reliable D call. V was trimmed by 1 base and J by 5 bases, leaving 14 bases between them. The CDR3 is made up of 15 amino acids. Germline CDR1 and CDR2: SGHAT and FQNNGV. The CDR3 nucleotides read TGTGCCAGCAGCTTAGGAGGGCCGCGTAGGACTGAAGCTTTCTTT. Its translation: CASSLGGPRRTEAFF.

This chain joins TRBV7-8 and TRBJ1-1; 7 bases map to TRBD1. The V gene's germline CDR1 is SGHVS and CDR2 FQNEAQ. CDR3 size: 14 residues. The trim removed 7 bases at V and 2 bases at J, leaving 7 bases unmatched. The DNA for the CDR3 is TGTGCCAGCATCCGGGGGACAGTAAACACTGAAGCTTTCTTT. It specifies CASIRGTVNTEAFF. Variable domain in full (rest from reference TRBV7-8 and TRBJ1-1): GAGVSQSPRYKVAKRGQDVALRCDPISGHVSLFWYQQALGQGPEFLTYFQNEAQLDKSGLPSDRFFAERPEGSVSTLKIQRTQQEDSAVYLCASIRGTVNTEAFFGQGTRLTVV.

The V call is TRBV6-5, the J call TRBJ1-2; D unclear. CDR1 MNHEY and CDR2 SVGAGI come from the germline V gene. V was clipped by 6 bases and J by 4 bases, with 12 bases between them. The CDR3 runs 13 residues. CDR3: CASSLSGGYGYTF. The CDR3 bases are TGTGCCAGCAGCCTCAGTGGCGGCTATGGCTACACCTTC.

This chain uses TRBV6-5 with TRBJ1-2, with D possibly matching TRBD1 (5 bases). The CDR3 contains 15 residues. Germline V gene sequence: CDR1 MNHEY, CDR2 SVGAGI. Deletions cut 0 bases from V and 8 bases from J, with 16 bases between. DNA for the CDR3: TGTGCCAGCAGTTACTCCCCGGGACTGAGAATAGGCTACACCTTC. As protein: CASSYSPGLRIGYTF.

This sequence joins TRBV18 and TRBJ2-5, with 12 bases fitting TRBD1. The V and J ends lost 1 base and 2 bases, in that order; junction bases with no gene match: 11. The V gene's germline CDR1 is KGHSH and CDR2 LQKENI. The CDR3 has 19 amino acids. CDR3 in amino acids: CASSPLRGQGAIEQETQYF. The CDR3 DNA follows: TGTGCCAGCTCACCACTCCGGGGACAGGGGGCGATTGAACAAGAGACCCAGTACTTC.

J is TRBJ2-2 and V is TRBV7-2, with 11 bases fitting TRBD1. Germline assignment: CDR1 SGHTA and CDR2 FQGNSA. Trimming took 4 bases from V and 2 from J; bases not matched to a gene: 3. The CDR3 loop spans 16 amino acids. The CDR3 nucleotides read TGTGCCAGCAGCTGGACAGGGGGCAGTAACACCGGGGAGCTGTTTTTT. Residues: CASSWTGGSNTGELFF.

The rearrangement joins TRBV5-1 to TRBJ2-7; no clear D gene. Germline V lookup: CDR1 SGHRS, CDR2 YFSETQ. The CDR3 consists of 12 residues. V gave up 2 bases and J gave up 7 bases, with 10 bases separating them. CDR3 loop: CASSFADGEQYF. CDR3 bases: TGCGCCAGCAGCTTCGCCGACGGGGAGCAGTACTTC.

J is TRBJ1-2 and V is TRBV12-5, with TRBD1 identical over 9 bases. There are 15 residues in the CDR3. Germline lookup yields CDR1 LGHNT and CDR2 FRNRAP. V dropped 3 bases and J dropped 6; count of bases not matched to a gene: 8. The CDR3 region has the DNA TGTGCTAGTGGTTTCTCGACAGGGGGTAAGAATGGCTACACCTTC. Its protein is CASGFSTGGKNGYTF.